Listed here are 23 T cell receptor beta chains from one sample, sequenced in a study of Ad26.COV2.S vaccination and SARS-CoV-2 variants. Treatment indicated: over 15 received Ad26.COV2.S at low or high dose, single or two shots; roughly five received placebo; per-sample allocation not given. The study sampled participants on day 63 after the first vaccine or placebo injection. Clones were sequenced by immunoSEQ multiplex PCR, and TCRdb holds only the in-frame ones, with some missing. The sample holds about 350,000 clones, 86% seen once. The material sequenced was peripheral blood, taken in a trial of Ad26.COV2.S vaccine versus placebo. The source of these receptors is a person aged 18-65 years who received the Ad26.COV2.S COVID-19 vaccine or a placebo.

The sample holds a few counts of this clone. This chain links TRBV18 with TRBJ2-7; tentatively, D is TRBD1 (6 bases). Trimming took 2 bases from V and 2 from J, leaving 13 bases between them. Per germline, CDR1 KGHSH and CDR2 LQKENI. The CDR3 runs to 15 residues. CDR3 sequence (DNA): TGTGCCAGCTCACCAAGGCCCGAGGGGGCCTACGAGCAGTACTTC. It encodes CASSPRPEGAYEQYF.

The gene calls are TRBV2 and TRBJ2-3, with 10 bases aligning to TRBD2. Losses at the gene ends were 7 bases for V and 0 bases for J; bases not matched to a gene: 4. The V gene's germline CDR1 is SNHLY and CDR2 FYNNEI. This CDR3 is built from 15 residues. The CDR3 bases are TGTGCCAGCAACAGCGGGGGGGGGAGCACAGATACGCAGTATTTT. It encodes CASNSGGGSTDTQYF.

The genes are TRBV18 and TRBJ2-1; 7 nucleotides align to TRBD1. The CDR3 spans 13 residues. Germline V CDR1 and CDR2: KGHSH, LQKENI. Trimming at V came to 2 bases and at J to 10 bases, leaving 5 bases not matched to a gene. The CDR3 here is CASSPTDRAEQFF. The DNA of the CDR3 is TGTGCCAGCTCACCAACTGACAGGGCCGAGCAGTTCTTC.

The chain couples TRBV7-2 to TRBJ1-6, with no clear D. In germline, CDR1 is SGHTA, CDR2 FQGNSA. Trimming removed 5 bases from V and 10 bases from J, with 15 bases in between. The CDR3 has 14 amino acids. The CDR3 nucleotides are TGTGCCAGCAGCCACGGACGGGCTGGGTCACCCCTCCACTTT. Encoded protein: CASSHGRAGSPLHF.

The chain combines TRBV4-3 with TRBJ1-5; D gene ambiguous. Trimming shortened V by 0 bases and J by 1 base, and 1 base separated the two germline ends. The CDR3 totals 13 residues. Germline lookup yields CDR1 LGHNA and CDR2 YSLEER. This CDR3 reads CASSQESNQPQHF. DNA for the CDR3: TGCGCCAGCAGCCAAGAGAGCAATCAGCCCCAGCATTTT.

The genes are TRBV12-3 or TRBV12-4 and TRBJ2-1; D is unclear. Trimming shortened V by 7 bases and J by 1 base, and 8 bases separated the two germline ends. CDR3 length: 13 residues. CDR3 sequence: CASKWQSYNEQFF. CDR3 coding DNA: TGTGCCAGCAAGTGGCAGTCCTACAATGAGCAGTTCTTC.

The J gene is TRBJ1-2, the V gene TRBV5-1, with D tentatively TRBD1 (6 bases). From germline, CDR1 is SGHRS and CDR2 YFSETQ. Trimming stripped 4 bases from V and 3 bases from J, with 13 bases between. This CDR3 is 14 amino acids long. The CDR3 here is CASSPDGGHYGYTF. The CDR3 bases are TGCGCCAGCAGCCCCGATGGGGGCCACTATGGCTACACCTTC.

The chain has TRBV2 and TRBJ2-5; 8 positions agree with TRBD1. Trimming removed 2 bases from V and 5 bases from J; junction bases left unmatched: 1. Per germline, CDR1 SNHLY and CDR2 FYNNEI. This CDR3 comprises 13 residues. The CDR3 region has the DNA TGTGCCAGCAGTGAACCAGGGGGCGAGACCCAGTACTTC. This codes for CASSEPGGETQYF.

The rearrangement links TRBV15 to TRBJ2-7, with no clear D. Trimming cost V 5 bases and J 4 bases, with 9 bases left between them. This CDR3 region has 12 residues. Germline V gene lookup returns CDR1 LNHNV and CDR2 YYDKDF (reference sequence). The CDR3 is CATSSTDYEQYF. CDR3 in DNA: TGTGCCACCAGCTCCACGGATTACGAGCAGTACTTC.

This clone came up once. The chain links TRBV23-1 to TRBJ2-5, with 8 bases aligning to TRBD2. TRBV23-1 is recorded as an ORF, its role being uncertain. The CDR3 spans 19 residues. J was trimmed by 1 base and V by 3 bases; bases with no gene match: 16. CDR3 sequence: CASSHQGTHSGGFQETQYF. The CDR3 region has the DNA TGCGCCAGCAGTCATCAGGGCACGCACTCGGGAGGGTTCCAAGAGACCCAGTACTTC.

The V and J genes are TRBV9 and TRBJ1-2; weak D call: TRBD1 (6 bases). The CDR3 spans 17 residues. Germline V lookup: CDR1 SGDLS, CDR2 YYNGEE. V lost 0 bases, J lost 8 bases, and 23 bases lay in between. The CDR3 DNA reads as TGTGCCAGCAGCGTAGCCGGTAGAGGGCAGGGGAATCGCGGCTACACCTTC. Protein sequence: CASSVAGRGQGNRGYTF. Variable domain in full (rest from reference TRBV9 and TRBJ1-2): DSGVTQTPKHLITATGQRVTLRCSPRSGDLSVYWYQQSLDQGLQFLIQYYNGEERAKGNILERFSAQQFPDLHSELNLSSLELGDSALYFCASSVAGRGQGNRGYTFGSGTRLTVV.

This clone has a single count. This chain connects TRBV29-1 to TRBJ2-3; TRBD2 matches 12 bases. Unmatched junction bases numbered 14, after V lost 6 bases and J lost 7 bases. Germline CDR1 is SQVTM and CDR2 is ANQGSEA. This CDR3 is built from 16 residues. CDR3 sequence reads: CSVPKPPLAGGYTQYF. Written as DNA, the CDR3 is TGCAGCGTCCCCAAGCCCCCACTAGCGGGGGGTTATACGCAGTATTTT.

The CDR3: CASSGQRHLNTGELFF. The CDR3 nucleotides read TGTGCCAGCAGTGGACAGAGACACTTGAACACCGGGGAGCTGTTTTTT. V and J are TRBV6-2 or TRBV6-3 and TRBJ2-2; D may be TRBD1 (6 bases). The germline gives CDR1 MNHEY, CDR2 SVGEGT. CDR3 size: 16 residues. V lost 5 bases to trimming and J lost 1 base, with 14 bases between them.

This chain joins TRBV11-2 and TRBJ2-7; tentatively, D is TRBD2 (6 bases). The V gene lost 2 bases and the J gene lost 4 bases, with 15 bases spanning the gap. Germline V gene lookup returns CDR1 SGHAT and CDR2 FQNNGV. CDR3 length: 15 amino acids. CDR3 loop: CASSLMVVSGYEQYF. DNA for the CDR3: TGTGCCAGCAGCTTAATGGTCGTTAGCGGATACGAGCAGTACTTC.

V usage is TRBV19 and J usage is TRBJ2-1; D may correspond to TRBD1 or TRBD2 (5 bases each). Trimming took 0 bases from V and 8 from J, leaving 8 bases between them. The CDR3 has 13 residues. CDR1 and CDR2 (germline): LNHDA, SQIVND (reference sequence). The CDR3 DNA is TGTGCCAGTAGTATAGAGGGACGGTATGAGCAGTTCTTC. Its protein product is CASSIEGRYEQFF. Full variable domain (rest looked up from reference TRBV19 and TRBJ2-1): DGGITQSPKYLFRKEGQNVTLSCEQNLNHDAMYWYRQDPGQGLRLIYYSQIVNDFQKGDIAEGYSVSREKKESFPLTVTSAQKNPTAFYLCASSIEGRYEQFFGPGTRLTVL.

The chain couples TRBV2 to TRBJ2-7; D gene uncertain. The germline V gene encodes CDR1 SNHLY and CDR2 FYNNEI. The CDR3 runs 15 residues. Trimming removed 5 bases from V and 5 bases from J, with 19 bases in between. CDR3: CASSPPDGLRDEQYF. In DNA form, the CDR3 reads TGTGCCAGCAGTCCCCCGGACGGCCTAAGGGACGAGCAGTACTTC.

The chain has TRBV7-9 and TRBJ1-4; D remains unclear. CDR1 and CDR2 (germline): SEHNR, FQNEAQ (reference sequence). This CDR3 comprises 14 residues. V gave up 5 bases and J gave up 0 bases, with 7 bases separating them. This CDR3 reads CASSHTSTNEKLFF. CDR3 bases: TGTGCCAGCAGCCACACCTCAACTAATGAAAAACTGTTTTTT.

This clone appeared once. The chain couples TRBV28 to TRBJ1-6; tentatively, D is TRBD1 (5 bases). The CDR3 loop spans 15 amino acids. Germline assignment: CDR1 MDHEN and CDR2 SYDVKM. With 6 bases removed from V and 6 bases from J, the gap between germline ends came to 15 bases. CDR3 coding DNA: TGTGCCAGCAGAGGGACGCTAGGGATTAATTCACCCCTCCACTTT. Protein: CASRGTLGINSPLHF.

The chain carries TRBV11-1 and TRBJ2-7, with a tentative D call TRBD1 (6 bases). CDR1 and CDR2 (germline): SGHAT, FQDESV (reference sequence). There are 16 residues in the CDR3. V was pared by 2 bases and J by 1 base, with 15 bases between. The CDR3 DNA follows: TGTGCCAGCAGCTTACAAGGACAGCCGACGTCCTACGAGCAGTACTTC. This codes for CASSLQGQPTSYEQYF.

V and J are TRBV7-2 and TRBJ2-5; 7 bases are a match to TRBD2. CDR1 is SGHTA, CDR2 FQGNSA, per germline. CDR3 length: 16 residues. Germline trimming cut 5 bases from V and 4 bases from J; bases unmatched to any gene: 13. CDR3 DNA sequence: TGTGCCAGCAGCCAGCGACTAGCCCCAGTTCTAGAGACCCAGTACTTC. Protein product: CASSQRLAPVLETQYF.

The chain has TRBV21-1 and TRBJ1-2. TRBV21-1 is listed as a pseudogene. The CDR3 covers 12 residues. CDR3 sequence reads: CASSPGGEGYTF. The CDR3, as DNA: TGTGCCAGCAGCCCGGGGGGGGAAGGCTACACCTTC.

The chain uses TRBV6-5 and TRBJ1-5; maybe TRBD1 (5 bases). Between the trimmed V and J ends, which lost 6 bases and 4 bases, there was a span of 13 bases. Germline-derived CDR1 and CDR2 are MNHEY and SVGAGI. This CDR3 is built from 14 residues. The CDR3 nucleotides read TGTGCCAGCAGATCTACTTCAGGGAATCAGCCCCAGCATTTT. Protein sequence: CASRSTSGNQPQHF.

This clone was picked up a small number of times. CDR3 bases: TGTGCCAGCAGCGGACGGGACTCCGCCTACGAGCAGTACTTC. Its translation: CASSGRDSAYEQYF. This chain links TRBV7-2 with TRBJ2-7; a weak D match, TRBD2 (6 bases). With 5 bases removed from V and 2 bases from J, the gap between germline ends came to 13 bases. The CDR3 is 14 residues long. Germline values: CDR1 SGHTA, CDR2 FQGNSA.